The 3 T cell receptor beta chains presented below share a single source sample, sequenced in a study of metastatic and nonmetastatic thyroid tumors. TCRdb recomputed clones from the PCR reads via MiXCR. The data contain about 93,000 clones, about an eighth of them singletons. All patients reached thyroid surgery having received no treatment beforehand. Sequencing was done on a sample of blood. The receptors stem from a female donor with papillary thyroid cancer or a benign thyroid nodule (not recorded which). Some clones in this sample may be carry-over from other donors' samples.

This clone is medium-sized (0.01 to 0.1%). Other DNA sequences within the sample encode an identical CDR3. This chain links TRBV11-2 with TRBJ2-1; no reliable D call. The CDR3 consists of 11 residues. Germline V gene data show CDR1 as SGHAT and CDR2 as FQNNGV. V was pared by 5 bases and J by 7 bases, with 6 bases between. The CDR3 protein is CASSPLNEQFF. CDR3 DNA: TGTGCCAGCAGCCCCCTAAATGAGCAGTTCTTC.

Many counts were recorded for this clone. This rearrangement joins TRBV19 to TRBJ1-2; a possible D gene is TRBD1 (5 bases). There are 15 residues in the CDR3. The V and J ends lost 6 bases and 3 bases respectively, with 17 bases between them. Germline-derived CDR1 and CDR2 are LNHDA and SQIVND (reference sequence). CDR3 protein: CASSRNRGQHYGYTF. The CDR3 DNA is TGTGCCAGTAGCCGGAACCGTGGACAACACTATGGCTACACCTTC.

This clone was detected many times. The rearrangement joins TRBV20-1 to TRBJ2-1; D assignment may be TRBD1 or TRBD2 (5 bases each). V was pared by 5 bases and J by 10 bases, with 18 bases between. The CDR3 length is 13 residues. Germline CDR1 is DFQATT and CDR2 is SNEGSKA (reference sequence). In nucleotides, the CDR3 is TGCAGTGCTCCCGAGGGGAGTGGTGGCGAGCAGTTCTTC. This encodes CSAPEGSGGEQFF.